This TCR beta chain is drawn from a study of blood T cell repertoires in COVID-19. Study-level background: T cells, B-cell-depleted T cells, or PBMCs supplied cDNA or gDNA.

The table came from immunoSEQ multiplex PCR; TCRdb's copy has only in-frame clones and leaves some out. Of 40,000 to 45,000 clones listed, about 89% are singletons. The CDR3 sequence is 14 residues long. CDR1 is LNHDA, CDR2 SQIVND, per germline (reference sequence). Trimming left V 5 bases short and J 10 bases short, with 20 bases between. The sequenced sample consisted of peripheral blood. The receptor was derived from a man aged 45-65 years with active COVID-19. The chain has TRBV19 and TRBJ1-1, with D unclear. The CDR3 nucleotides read TGTGCCAGTAGTCTGACCGGGTTGAAAGACGGAGCTTTCTTT. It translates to CASSLTGLKDGAFF.